This T cell receptor (beta chain) appears in the sequencing data of a study of blood T cell repertoires in COVID-19. Study information: Samples representing acute and convalescent COVID-19 were sourced from the United States, Italy and Spain. PBMCs, B-cell-depleted T cells, or T cells provided the cDNA or gDNA that made up the material.

Source study methods: Amplified reference gene primers provided the basis for estimating nucleated cell counts. Sequenced by immunoSEQ multiplex PCR; TCRdb stores in-frame clones only, minus some. D and trimming come from the DNA, and the V and J calls and clone size come from that table. This sample has 70,000 to 80,000 clones, with around 84% found just once. This TCR was sampled from a human donor in a cohort sampled during active COVID-19. The sequencing sample was made of peripheral blood.

The CDR3 loop reads CASRSAGTSSYEQYF. In DNA form, the CDR3 reads TGTGCCAGCAGAAGCGCGGGTACGAGCTCCTACGAGCAGTACTTC. This chain joins TRBV28 and TRBJ2-7; possibly TRBD2 for D (5 bases). The CDR3 spans 15 residues. The V end lost 6 bases, the J end lost 0 bases, and 15 bases lay between the germline ends. Germline CDR1 is MDHEN and CDR2 is SYDVKM.